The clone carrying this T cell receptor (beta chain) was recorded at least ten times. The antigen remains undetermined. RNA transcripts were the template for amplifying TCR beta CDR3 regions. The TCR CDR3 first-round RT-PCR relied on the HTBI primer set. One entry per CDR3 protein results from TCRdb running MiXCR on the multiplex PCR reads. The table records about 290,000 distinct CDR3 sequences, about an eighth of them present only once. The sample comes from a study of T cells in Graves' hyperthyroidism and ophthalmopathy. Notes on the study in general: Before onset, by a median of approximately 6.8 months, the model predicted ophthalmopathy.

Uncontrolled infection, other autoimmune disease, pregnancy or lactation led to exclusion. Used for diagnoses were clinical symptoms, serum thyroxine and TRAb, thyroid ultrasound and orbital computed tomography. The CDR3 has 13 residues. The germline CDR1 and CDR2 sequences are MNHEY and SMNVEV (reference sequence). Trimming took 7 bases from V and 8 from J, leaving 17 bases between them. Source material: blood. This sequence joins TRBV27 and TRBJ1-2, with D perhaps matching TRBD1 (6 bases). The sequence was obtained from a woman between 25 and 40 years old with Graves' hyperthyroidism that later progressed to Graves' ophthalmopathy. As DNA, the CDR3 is TGTGCCAGCACTTCGACAGGCGCCCCGGGCTACACCTTC. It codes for CASTSTGAPGYTF.